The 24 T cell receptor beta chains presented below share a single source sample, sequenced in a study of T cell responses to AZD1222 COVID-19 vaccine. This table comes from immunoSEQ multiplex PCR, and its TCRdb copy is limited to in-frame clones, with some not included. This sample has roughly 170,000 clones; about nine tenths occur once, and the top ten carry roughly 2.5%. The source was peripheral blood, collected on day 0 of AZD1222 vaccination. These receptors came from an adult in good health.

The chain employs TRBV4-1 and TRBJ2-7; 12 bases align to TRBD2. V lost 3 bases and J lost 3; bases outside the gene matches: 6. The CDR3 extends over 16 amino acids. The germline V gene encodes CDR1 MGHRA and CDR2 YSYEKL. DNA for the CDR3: TGCGCCAGCAGCCAGGGTGGGACTAGCGGGCACTACGAGCAGTACTTC. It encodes CASSQGGTSGHYEQYF.

Written as DNA, the CDR3 is TGCGCCAGCAGCTTGGACAGGGCGACGCAGTATTTT. It codes for CASSLDRATQYF. This chain joins TRBV5-1 and TRBJ2-3; tentative D call: TRBD1 (6 bases). The ends were cut back, 0 bases at V and 9 bases at J, with 8 bases in the middle. This CDR3 is 12 amino acids long. CDR1 is SGHRS, CDR2 YFSETQ, per germline.

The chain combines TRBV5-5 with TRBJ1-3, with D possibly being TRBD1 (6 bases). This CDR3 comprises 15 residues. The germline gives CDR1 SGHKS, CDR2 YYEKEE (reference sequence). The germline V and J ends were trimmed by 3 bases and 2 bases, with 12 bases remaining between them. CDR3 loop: CASSSTGITGNTIYF. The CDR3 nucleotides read TGTGCCAGCAGCTCAACAGGGATAACTGGAAACACCATATATTTT.

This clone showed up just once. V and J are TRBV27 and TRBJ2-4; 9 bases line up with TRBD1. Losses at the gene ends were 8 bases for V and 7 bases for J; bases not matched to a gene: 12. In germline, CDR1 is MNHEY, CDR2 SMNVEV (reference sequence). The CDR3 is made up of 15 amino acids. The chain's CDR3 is CASWTQQGARNIQYF. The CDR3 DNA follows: TGTGCCAGCTGGACGCAACAGGGGGCGAGGAACATTCAGTACTTC.

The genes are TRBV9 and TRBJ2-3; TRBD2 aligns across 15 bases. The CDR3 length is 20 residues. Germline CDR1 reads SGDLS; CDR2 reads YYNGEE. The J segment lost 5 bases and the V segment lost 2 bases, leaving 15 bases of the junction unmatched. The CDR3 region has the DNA TGTGCCAGCAGCGTCCGATTCGGGACTAGCGGGAGGTCGGAGGGAGATACGCAGTATTTT. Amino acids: CASSVRFGTSGRSEGDTQYF.

The CDR3 loop reads CASSSRDRGYTEAFF. CDR3 nucleotides: TGTGCCAGCAGTTCCCGGGACAGGGGGTACACTGAAGCTTTCTTT. J is TRBJ1-1 and V is TRBV2; 11 bases map to TRBD1. This CDR3 contains 15 residues. The ends lost 5 bases at V and 3 bases at J; junction bases unmatched: 5. CDR1 is SNHLY, CDR2 FYNNEI, per germline. Drawing the rest from reference TRBV2 and TRBJ1-1, the complete variable domain is EPEVTQTPSHQVTQMGQEVILRCVPISNHLYFYWYRQILGQKVEFLVSFYNNEISEKSEIFDDQFSVERPDGSNFTLKIRSTKLEDSAMYFCASSSRDRGYTEAFFGQGTRLTVV.

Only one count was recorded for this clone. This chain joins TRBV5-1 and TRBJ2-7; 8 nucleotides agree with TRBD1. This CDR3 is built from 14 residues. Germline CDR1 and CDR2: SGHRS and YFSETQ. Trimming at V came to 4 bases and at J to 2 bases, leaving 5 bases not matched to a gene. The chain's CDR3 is CASSTGQETYEQYF. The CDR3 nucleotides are TGCGCCAGCAGCACGGGACAGGAAACCTACGAGCAGTACTTC.

For the CDR3, the DNA is TGTGCCAGCAGCTTAGATGGCGGGACAGGGCTATATGGCTACACCTTC. It is translated as CASSLDGGTGLYGYTF. V usage is TRBV11-2 and J usage is TRBJ1-2, with TRBD1 matching 9 bases. Trimming removed 0 bases from V and 5 bases from J; junction bases left unmatched: 7. This CDR3 region has 16 residues. Germline V CDR1 and CDR2: SGHAT, FQNNGV.

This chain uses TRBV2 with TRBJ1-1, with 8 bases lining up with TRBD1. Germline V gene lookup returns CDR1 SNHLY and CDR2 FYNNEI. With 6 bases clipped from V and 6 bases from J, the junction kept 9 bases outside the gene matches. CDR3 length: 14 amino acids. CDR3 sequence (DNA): TGTGCCAGCAGGGACGGACAGGGAAGGGCTGAAGCTTTCTTT. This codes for CASRDGQGRAEAFF.

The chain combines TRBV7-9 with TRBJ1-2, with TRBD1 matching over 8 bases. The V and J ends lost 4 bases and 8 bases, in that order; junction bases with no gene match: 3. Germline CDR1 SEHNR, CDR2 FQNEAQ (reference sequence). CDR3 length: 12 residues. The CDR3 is CASSSTGVGYTF. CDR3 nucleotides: TGTGCCAGCAGCTCGACAGGGGTCGGCTACACCTTC.

The CDR3 spells CASSSRTGGRSYEQYF. DNA of the CDR3: TGTGCCAGCAGCTCTCGAACAGGGGGCCGGTCCTACGAGCAGTACTTC. The chain recombines TRBV11-1 with TRBJ2-7, with 9 nucleotides matching TRBD1. This CDR3 is built from 16 residues. Germline assignment: CDR1 SGHAT and CDR2 FQDESV (reference sequence). V shed 4 bases and J 1 base; nucleotides not matched to a gene: 8.

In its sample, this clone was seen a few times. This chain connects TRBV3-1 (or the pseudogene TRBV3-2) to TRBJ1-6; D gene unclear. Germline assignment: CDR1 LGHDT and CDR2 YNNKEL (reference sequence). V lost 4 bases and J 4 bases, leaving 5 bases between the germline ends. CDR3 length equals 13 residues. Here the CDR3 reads CASSRLYNSPLHF. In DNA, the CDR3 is TGTGCCAGCAGCCGACTATATAATTCACCCCTCCACTTT.

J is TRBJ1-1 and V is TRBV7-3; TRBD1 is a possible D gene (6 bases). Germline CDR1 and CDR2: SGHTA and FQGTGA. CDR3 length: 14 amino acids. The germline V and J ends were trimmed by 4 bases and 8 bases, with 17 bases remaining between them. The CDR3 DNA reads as TGTGCCAGCAGCTCGACGCAGGGGTCCGTGGAAGCTTTCTTT. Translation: CASSSTQGSVEAFF.

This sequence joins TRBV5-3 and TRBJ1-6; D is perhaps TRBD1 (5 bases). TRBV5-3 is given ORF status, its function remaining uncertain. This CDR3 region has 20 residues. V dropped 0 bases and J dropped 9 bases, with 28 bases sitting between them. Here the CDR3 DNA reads TGTGCCAGAAGCTTGGCCCCAGGGTACCGATCAGACAGACGAAGTTCACCCCTCCACTTT. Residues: CARSLAPGYRSDRRSSPLHF.

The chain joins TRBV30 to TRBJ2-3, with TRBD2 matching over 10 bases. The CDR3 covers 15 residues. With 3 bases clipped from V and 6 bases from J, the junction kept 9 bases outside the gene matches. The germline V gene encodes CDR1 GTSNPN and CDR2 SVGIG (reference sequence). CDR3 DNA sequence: TGTGCCTGGAGGGAGCTAGCGGGAGCATCCGATACGCAGTATTTT. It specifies CAWRELAGASDTQYF.

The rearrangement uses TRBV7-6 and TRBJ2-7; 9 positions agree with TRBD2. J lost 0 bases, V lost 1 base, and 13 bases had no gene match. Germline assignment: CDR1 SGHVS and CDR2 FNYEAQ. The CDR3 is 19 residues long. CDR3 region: CASSLESAGGPWGSYEQYF. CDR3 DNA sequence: TGTGCCAGCAGCTTAGAGAGTGCGGGAGGGCCTTGGGGCTCCTACGAGCAGTACTTC. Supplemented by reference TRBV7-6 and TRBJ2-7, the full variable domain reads GAGVSQSPRYKVTKRGQDVALRCDPISGHVSLYWYRQALGQGPEFLTYFNYEAQQDKSGLPNDRFSAERPEGSISTLTIQRTEQRDSAMYRCASSLESAGGPWGSYEQYFGPGTRLTVT.

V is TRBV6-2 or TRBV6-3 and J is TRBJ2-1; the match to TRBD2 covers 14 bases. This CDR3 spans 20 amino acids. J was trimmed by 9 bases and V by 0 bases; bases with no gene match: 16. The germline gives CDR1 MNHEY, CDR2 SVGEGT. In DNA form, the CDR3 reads TGTGCCAGCAGTTACTCGACGCAGAGGTTGGGACTAGCGGGAGATAGTGAGCAGTTCTTC. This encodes CASSYSTQRLGLAGDSEQFF.

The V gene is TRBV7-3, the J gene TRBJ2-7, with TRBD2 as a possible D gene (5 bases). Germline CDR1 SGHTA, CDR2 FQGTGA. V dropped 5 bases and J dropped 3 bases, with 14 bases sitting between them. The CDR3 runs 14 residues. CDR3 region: CASSPNPGNYEQYF. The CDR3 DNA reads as TGTGCCAGCAGCCCGAATCCGGGAAACTACGAGCAGTACTTC.

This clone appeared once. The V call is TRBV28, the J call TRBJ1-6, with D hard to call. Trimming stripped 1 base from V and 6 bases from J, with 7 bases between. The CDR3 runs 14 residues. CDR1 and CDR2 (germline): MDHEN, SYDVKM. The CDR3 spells CASSLSQVNSPLHF. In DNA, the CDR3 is TGTGCCAGCAGTTTATCCCAGGTTAATTCACCCCTCCACTTT.

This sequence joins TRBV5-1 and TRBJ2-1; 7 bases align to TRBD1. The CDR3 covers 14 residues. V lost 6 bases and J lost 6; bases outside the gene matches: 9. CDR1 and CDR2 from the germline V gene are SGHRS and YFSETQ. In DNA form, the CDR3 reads TGCGCCAGCACCACCGGGACAGCTTTCAATGAGCAGTTCTTC. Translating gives CASTTGTAFNEQFF.

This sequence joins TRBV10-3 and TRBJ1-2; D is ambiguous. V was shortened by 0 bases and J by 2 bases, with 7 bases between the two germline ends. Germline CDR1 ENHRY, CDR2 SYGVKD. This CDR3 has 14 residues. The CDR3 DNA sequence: TGTGCCATCAGTGAGTCAAGGGTGAACTATGGCTACACCTTC. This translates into CAISESRVNYGYTF.

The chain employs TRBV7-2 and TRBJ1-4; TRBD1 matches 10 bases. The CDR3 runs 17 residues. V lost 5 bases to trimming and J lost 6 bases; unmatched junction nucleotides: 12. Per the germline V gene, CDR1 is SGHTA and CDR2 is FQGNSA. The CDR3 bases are TGTGCCAGCAGCGACAGGGGGCGCGGTAGTGGGGATGAAAAACTGTTTTTT. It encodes CASSDRGRGSGDEKLFF.

Here the CDR3 DNA reads TGTGCCAGTAGACGACAGGGTCTTATTGCGAACACTGAAGCTTTCTTT. It codes for CASRRQGLIANTEAFF. The chain joins TRBV19 to TRBJ1-1; the match to TRBD1 covers 7 bases. The CDR3 runs 16 residues. J lost 1 base, V lost 6 bases, and 11 bases had no gene match. Germline CDR1 and CDR2: LNHDA and SQIVND (reference sequence).

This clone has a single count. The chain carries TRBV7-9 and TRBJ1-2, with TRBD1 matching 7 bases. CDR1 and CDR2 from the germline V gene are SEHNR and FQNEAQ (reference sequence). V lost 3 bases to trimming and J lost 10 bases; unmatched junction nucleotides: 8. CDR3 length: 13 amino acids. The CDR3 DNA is TGTGCCAGCAGCTTCGAGACAGGGCAGACCTACACCTTC. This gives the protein CASSFETGQTYTF. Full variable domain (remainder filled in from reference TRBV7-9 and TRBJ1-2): DTGVSQNPRHKITKRGQNVTFRCDPISEHNRLYWYRQTLGQGPEFLTYFQNEAQLEKSRLLSDRFSAERPKGSFSTLEIQRTEQGDSAMYLCASSFETGQTYTFGSGTRLTVV.